Sequencing of this TCR beta chain was carried out in a study of blood T cell repertoires in COVID-19. Across the whole study: The analysed material was cDNA or gDNA that came from T cells, B-cell-depleted T cells, or PBMCs.

The CDR3 consists of 19 residues. CDR1 is SEHNR, CDR2 FQNEAQ, per germline (reference sequence). After removal of 0 bases from V and 2 bases from J, the junction contained 13 bases not matched to a gene. Clones were sequenced by immunoSEQ multiplex PCR, and TCRdb holds only the in-frame ones, with some missing. The sample has around 320,000 clones; about nine tenths are singletons. Source material: peripheral blood. This TCR derives from a man younger than 35 with active or convalescent COVID-19. The chain joins TRBV7-9 to TRBJ2-4, with TRBD1 matching 7 bases. This CDR3 is CASSLAVTGAKGTKNIQYF. The DNA for the CDR3 is TGTGCCAGCAGCTTAGCGGTAACAGGGGCCAAGGGGACCAAAAACATTCAGTACTTC.